Listed below are T cell receptor beta chains from one sample, sequenced in a study of blood T cell repertoires in COVID-19. Clones were read by immunoSEQ multiplex PCR, and TCRdb kept only the in-frame ones, dropping some. The repertoire holds 390,000 or so clones, with about 89% as singletons. The sequencing sample was made of peripheral blood. Every receptor here comes from a young woman with COVID-19, enrolled during active disease. CDR3s include the opening cysteine and the closing phenylalanine or tryptophan. The D gene is left open where the match is weak. Not every row has a clone size; where given, it reads once, few, many or a size class.

D	V	J	size	CDR3	DNA
NA	TRBV7-9	TRBJ1-3	NA	CASSLGGRLNF	TGTGCCAGCAGCTTAGGTGGCAGGCTAAATTTT
TRBD1	TRBV15	TRBJ2-1	NA	CATNRDRRYNEQFF	TGTGCCACCAACCGGGACAGGCGCTACAATGAGCAGTTCTTC
NA	TRBV28	TRBJ1-2	NA	CASSRTGPGGYTF	TGTGCCAGCAGTCGTACAGGGCCGGGCGGCTACACCTTC
NA	TRBV6-2/TRBV6-3	TRBJ2-2	NA	CASSLGQTNTGELFF	TGTGCCAGCAGTCTCGGACAGACGAACACCGGGGAGCTGTTTTTT
NA	TRBV5-6	TRBJ2-2	NA	CASTRRLDSENTGELFF	TGTGCCAGCACCCGACGATTGGACTCCGAGAACACCGGGGAGCTGTTTTTT
TRBD1	TRBV27	TRBJ2-1	NA	CASTQQGAHGEQFF	TGTGCCAGCACTCAACAGGGGGCGCACGGTGAGCAGTTCTTC
TRBD2	TRBV11-3	TRBJ2-1	NA	CASSSLAGAVNEQFF	TGTGCCAGCAGCTCACTAGCGGGAGCGGTCAATGAGCAGTTCTTC
TRBD1	TRBV25-1	TRBJ1-4	few	CASSFAGGNEKLFF	TGTGCCAGCAGTTTTGCAGGGGGAAATGAAAAACTGTTTTTT
TRBD2	TRBV9	TRBJ2-1	NA	CASSAGSGRAVYNEQFF	TGTGCCAGCAGCGCCGGTAGCGGGAGGGCCGTCTACAATGAGCAGTTCTTC
NA	TRBV5-6	TRBJ1-2	NA	CASSLVPGTPSNYGYTF	TGTGCCAGCAGCTTGGTTCCCGGGACACCTTCTAACTATGGCTACACCTTC
NA	TRBV6-5	TRBJ1-2	NA	CAIRQGNSNYGYTF	TGTGCCATTAGGCAGGGGAATTCTAACTATGGCTACACCTTC
TRBD2	TRBV19	TRBJ2-1	NA	CASSISRETQFF	TGTGCCAGTAGTATCTCGCGGGAGACTCAGTTCTTC
NA	TRBV6-5	TRBJ1-1	NA	CAIRPDLGRNTEAFF	TGTGCCATCCGCCCGGACTTAGGGCGAAACACTGAAGCTTTCTTT
NA	TRBV28	TRBJ1-5	NA	CASSNNPWPQHF	TGTGCCAGCAGTAACAACCCATGGCCCCAGCATTTT
NA	TRBV7-9	TRBJ1-6	few	CASSLSMPGEYNSPLHF	TGTGCCAGCAGCTTAAGTATGCCAGGGGAATATAATTCACCCCTCCACTTT
NA	TRBV27	TRBJ2-3	NA	CASRGGAYSTDTQYF	TGTGCCAGCAGAGGAGGGGCCTATAGCACAGATACGCAGTATTTT
NA	TRBV5-1	TRBJ1-2	NA	CASSPGGGSGYGYTF	TGCGCCAGCAGCCCGGGTGGGGGCTCGGGCTATGGCTACACCTTC
NA	TRBV19	TRBJ1-2	NA	CASSMQNSYGYTF	TGTGCCAGTAGTATGCAGAACAGCTATGGCTACACCTTC
TRBD1	TRBV18	TRBJ2-2	once	CASSLQGSDTGELFF	TGTGCCAGCTCACTACAGGGGTCGGACACCGGGGAGCTGTTTTTT
NA	TRBV6-5	TRBJ2-5	NA	CASSYWGGRETQYF	TGTGCCAGCAGTTACTGGGGGGGCCGTGAGACCCAGTACTTC
TRBD1	TRBV7-9	TRBJ2-5	NA	CASSPTGIEETQYF	TGTGCCAGCAGCCCGACAGGGATTGAAGAGACCCAGTACTTC
NA	TRBV6-5	TRBJ2-7	NA	CASTPGVSTYEQYF	TGTGCCAGCACCCCAGGGGTCTCGACTTACGAGCAGTACTTC
TRBD2	TRBV18	TRBJ2-3	NA	CASSPVGTSAGVADTQYF	TGTGCCAGCTCACCAGTGGGGACTAGCGCCGGTGTAGCGGATACGCAGTATTTT
NA	TRBV18	TRBJ2-6	few	CASSTDSHSRSGANVLTF	TGTGCCAGCTCAACGGACAGCCACTCCCGCTCTGGGGCCAACGTCCTGACTTTC
NA	TRBV28	TRBJ1-4	few	CASSLGGSWEKLFF	TGTGCCAGCAGTTTAGGGGGCTCATGGGAAAAACTGTTTTTT
NA	TRBV7-8	TRBJ1-1	few	CASSYLTAGAEAFF	TGTGCCAGCAGCTATCTAACAGCGGGGGCTGAAGCTTTCTTT
NA	TRBV11-3	TRBJ1-1	once	CASSLDRGGAFF	TGTGCCAGCAGCTTAGATCGGGGAGGGGCTTTCTTT
NA	TRBV6-2/TRBV6-3	TRBJ1-5	NA	CASSYSPGGGGQPQHF	TGTGCCAGCAGTTACTCCCCGGGCGGGGGAGGTCAGCCCCAGCATTTT
TRBD1	TRBV19	TRBJ2-3	NA	CASTLRGQGSTDTQYF	TGTGCCAGTACTCTGAGGGGACAGGGAAGCACAGATACGCAGTATTTT
NA	TRBV6-5	TRBJ2-2	NA	CASLRQVWNTGELFF	TGTGCCAGCCTTCGACAGGTTTGGAACACCGGGGAGCTGTTTTTT
NA	TRBV9	TRBJ2-1	NA	CASSVGGINEQFF	TGTGCCAGCAGCGTAGGAGGTATCAATGAGCAGTTCTTC
TRBD2	TRBV11-2	TRBJ2-3	once	CASSFMAGGTDTQYF	TGTGCCAGCAGCTTTATGGCGGGGGGCACAGATACGCAGTATTTT
TRBD1	TRBV29-1	TRBJ2-6	NA	CSVAGGTGGWSGANVLTF	TGCAGCGTCGCAGGGGGGACAGGGGGATGGTCTGGGGCCAACGTCCTGACTTTC
NA	TRBV19	TRBJ1-1	NA	CASSYRGGHTEAFF	TGTGCCAGTAGTTACCGCGGGGGTCACACTGAAGCTTTCTTT
TRBD2	TRBV4-3	TRBJ2-1	NA	CASSQTAGVGYNEQFF	TGCGCCAGCAGCCAGACGGCGGGAGTGGGCTATAATGAGCAGTTCTTC
TRBD1	TRBV5-1	TRBJ1-3	NA	CASSRVGQGPGNTIYF	TGCGCCAGCAGCCGCGTCGGACAGGGGCCTGGAAACACCATATATTTT
TRBD1	TRBV28	TRBJ2-7	NA	CASESHHRGLSSYEQYF	TGTGCCAGCGAATCCCACCACAGGGGGCTGAGCTCCTACGAGCAGTACTTC
NA	TRBV29-1	TRBJ1-2	NA	CSVEEGPGYGYTF	TGCAGCGTTGAAGAGGGGCCGGGCTATGGCTACACCTTC
NA	TRBV5-4	TRBJ2-7	NA	CASSYPGYEQYF	TGTGCCAGCAGCTACCCGGGCTACGAGCAGTACTTC
NA	TRBV10-3	TRBJ2-3	NA	CAISEGLAMQYF	TGTGCCATCAGTGAGGGGCTAGCTATGCAGTATTTT
NA	TRBV4-1	TRBJ2-4	NA	CASSQVWLSNIQYF	TGCGCCAGCAGCCAAGTATGGCTCTCCAACATTCAGTACTTC
NA	TRBV20-1	TRBJ1-5	NA	CSASGFGGGLSNQPQHF	TGCAGTGCTAGTGGGTTCGGGGGGGGCCTTAGCAATCAGCCCCAGCATTTT
TRBD2	TRBV3-1/TRBV3-2	TRBJ2-1	NA	CASSHLTSGRAEQFF	TGTGCCAGCAGCCACCTTACTAGCGGGAGGGCCGAGCAGTTCTTC
NA	TRBV9	TRBJ1-1	NA	CASSVEPLPMNTEAFF	TGTGCCAGCAGCGTAGAACCCCTACCCATGAACACTGAAGCTTTCTTT
NA	TRBV3-1/TRBV3-2	TRBJ2-7	NA	CASSPRRGNYAEQYF	TGTGCCAGCAGCCCGAGACGGGGAAATTACGCCGAGCAGTACTTC
TRBD1	TRBV28	TRBJ1-1	NA	CASSSATGGGAEAFF	TGTGCCAGCAGTTCAGCGACAGGGGGCGGGGCTGAAGCTTTCTTT
TRBD1	TRBV13	TRBJ1-1	NA	CASMQGVGTEAFF	TGTGCCAGCATGCAGGGGGTGGGCACTGAAGCTTTCTTT
NA	TRBV19	TRBJ1-1	NA	CASSSGGWSMNTEAFF	TGTGCCAGTTCCTCGGGGGGTTGGTCCATGAACACTGAAGCTTTCTTT
NA	TRBV4-3	TRBJ1-1	NA	CASSQEARGNTEAFF	TGCGCCAGCAGCCAAGAGGCCAGGGGGAACACTGAAGCTTTCTTT
TRBD1	TRBV6-5	TRBJ2-5	NA	CASSYSTGGETQYF	TGTGCCAGCAGTTACTCGACAGGGGGAGAGACCCAGTACTTC
NA	TRBV5-4	TRBJ1-1	NA	CASSVQGNTEAFF	TGTGCCAGCAGTGTACAGGGGAACACTGAAGCTTTCTTT
NA	TRBV18	TRBJ1-3	few	CASSLTGRGTSGNTIYF	TGTGCCAGCTCACTGACGGGGAGGGGCACCTCTGGAAACACCATATATTTT
NA	TRBV7-9	TRBJ2-5	NA	CASSLSETQYF	TGTGCCAGCAGCCTCTCGGAGACCCAGTACTTC
NA	TRBV21-1	TRBJ1-1	NA	CASDPLPKRRVMNTEAFF	TGTGCCAGCGACCCTTTACCCAAAAGGAGGGTCATGAACACTGAAGCTTTCTTT
NA	TRBV5-6	TRBJ2-7	NA	CASSFYGEWYF	TGTGCCAGCAGCTTCTACGGAGAGTGGTACTTC